This TCR beta chain was recorded in a study of shared clonotypes between healthy human individuals. Study overall: The study enrolled two women and a few men aged 18 to 49.

A deep-level run was used for the assay. Sequencing was performed with immunoSEQ multiplex PCR; in TCRdb, only in-frame clones are kept and a portion is missing. The sample gives about 510,000 clones, about 79% of which show up once; roughly an eighth is in the top ten. All donors were healthy HIV-negative adults lacking recent acute infections or vaccinations. CDR3 length equals 16 residues. The V end lost 0 bases, the J end lost 3 bases, and 14 bases lay between the germline ends. Germline V lookup: CDR1 MNHEY, CDR2 SVGAGI. This sequence originates from a woman in her forties in good health. Some clones in this sample may be carry-over from other donors' samples. The sample was PBMCs. The J gene is TRBJ1-1, the V gene TRBV6-5, with D maybe TRBD1 (5 bases). CDR3 sequence (DNA): TGTGCCAGCAGTTACTCGAAATCAGGGTTGGACACTGAAGCTTTCTTT. Protein product: CASSYSKSGLDTEAFF.